This T cell receptor (beta chain) was identified during a study of cytomegalovirus exposure and HLA in healthy donors (dated by TCRdb to about 2017). The study in broad terms: The 700 or so repertoires of the first cohort and the 110 or so validation repertoires were produced on the same platform, according to a later analysis. To predict cytomegalovirus infection status, the study combined high-throughput TCR immunosequencing, statistical association of individual TCRs with disease status, and machine learning. A separate validation cohort of 100 to 150 different subjects was used in addition to the approximately 700-subject first cohort. The aim of the study was to test whether cataloging public T cell receptors could identify signatures of past pathogen exposure. Points the paper makes about the study in general: Most TCR sequences were seen in very few donors, while some public TCRs were found in many individuals. Of the cluster scores, 94% were above 0 in a later analysis, which found that TCRs clustered in the first cohort also tended to co-occur in the 110 or so validation repertoires. The authors suggested that the approach could potentially be extended to other disease states and immunological phenotypes. The study listed approximately 150 TCR beta chains as associated with cytomegalovirus. A few of the identified cytomegalovirus-associated TCR beta chains were confirmed in vitro to be specific for cytomegalovirus antigens. Cytomegalovirus status was reported to be diagnosed by the classifier with high specificity and sensitivity in both the original and validation cohorts. A later analysis lacked HLA typing for the validation cohort, so it scored co-occurrence in that cohort across all 110 or so repertoires.

CDR1 and CDR2 are drawn from the germline V gene: LGHNA, YSLEER. The CDR3 measures 15 amino acids from cysteine to phenylalanine. Only the CDR3 DNA stays, 45 bases, in frame from base 1. The V end gives up 0 bases and the J end 6 bases, leaving 8 bases in the junction not matched to a gene. Receptors were amplified or captured by the immunoSEQ multiplex PCR assay. The original methods were these. To diagnose cytomegalovirus status from the catalog of TCR beta chain sequences, a statistical classification framework was built. The table was pulled from immuneACCESS by TCRdb, which kept in-frame rearrangements only. Such tables lose some clones; where checked, under half of the loss comes from unresolved V genes, and the rest has no known cause. The D gene and trimming were derived from the DNA, and the V and J assignments and clone size from that table. For this sample the table gives a few hundred thousand clones, of which roughly 90% were detected only once. The top ten clonotypes cover approximately 0.84% of the sample.

As to this clone: No cognate antigen has been identified for it. No much larger clone exists at a distance of one base, and base qualities are not known.

Donors formed part of the validation cohort, which comprised over a hundred subjects and was distinct from the first cohort of 670 or so subjects. The sequence joins TRBV4-3 to TRBJ2-7; TRBD2 agrees with 7 junctional bases. This receptor was identified in a woman aged 18 to 35 in good health and CMV-seronegative. Sequenced sample: PBMCs. The CDR3 protein is CASSQDLAGVFEQYF. The nucleotides are TGCGCCAGCAGCCAAGATCTGGCGGGAGTTTTCGAGCAGTACTTC.